This T cell receptor beta chain was sequenced for a study of shared clonotypes between healthy human individuals (dated by TCRdb to about 2020). Background on the whole study: A couple of women and a few men aged 18 to 49 years were included in the cohort. For each donor, CD4 naive and CD4 memory were each given three plates, CD8 naive was given two plates, and CD8 memory was given one plate. The study deeply sequenced blood TCR repertoires of about 5 healthy adults to estimate repertoire size and the extent of clonotype sharing between individuals. Leukapheresis yielded between about 0.94 and 9 billion PBMCs per donor. Different laboratories and diverse techniques were used to prepare libraries and sequence TCR repertoires, to increase sequencing depth and limit assay-specific biases. Here is what the overall study found, with its caveats: Clonotypes shared by all four sorted-subset donors showed higher generation probabilities than non-shared clonotypes. Sharing across four donors was observed for 4.5% to 6.5% of naive CD4, around 3.5% of naive CD8, around 2.5% of memory CD4, and less than 0.45% of memory CD8 clonotypes. Sampling was restricted to blood, and TCR repertoires in tissues likely differ from the TCR repertoires found in blood. Incomplete sequencing was indicated by rarefaction of sorted-subset datasets, despite the large sequencing depth. Pairwise subsampling indicated that sequencing depth was expected to affect the degree of clonotype sharing among donors. Naive subsets generally had larger estimated clonotype richness than memory subsets did. The small number of donors limited the genetic and exposure-history diversity represented.

Using the deep immunoSEQ assay, TCR CDR3 regions were amplified from genomic DNA by multiplex PCR. Extracted genomic DNA from each cell subset was distributed evenly across all wells of several immunoSEQ 96-well plates, and each plate was treated as a replicate. For sorted subsets, about 0.2 ug genomic DNA, equal to some 28,000 T cell genomes, was loaded into each replicate PCR. The purified libraries were quantified using a Qubit 3.0 fluorometer, sized with a Bioanalyzer 2100, and then quantified again using the KAPA Library Quantification kit. A separate single-read 150-cycle Illumina NextSeq 550 flow cell was used to sequence each immunoSEQ 96-well plate. The original pipeline was this. Because the immunoSEQ output included only junctional sequences and no quality scores, the filtering could not be the same as the filtering used for full-length reads. Sequences were annotated with PyIR, a Python wrapper for IgBLAST v1.9, and V/J genes and CDR3 were assigned using IMGT germline references. Any read was removed if the V/J assignment was weak (E-value above 1e-6), the CDR3 was missing, or the read contained stop codons, out-of-frame junctions, or ambiguous translated residues. V3J clonotypes were defined by identical inferred V gene, J gene, and CDR3 amino acid sequence. To compute the percentage overlap between repertoires, the number of shared unique clonotypes was divided by the size of the smaller repertoire. RTK rarefaction, the Chao1 estimator, and Recon v2.1 estimates of unobserved clonotypes were used to assess repertoire richness. Generation probabilities were computed with OLGA for all TCRbeta clonotypes obtained by the gDNA method from four donors. TCRdb took this table from immuneACCESS and kept in-frame rearrangements with V and J called. Such tables lack part of the clones; where checked against another copy, unresolved V genes explain under half of the gap, and the rest is unexplained. That table gives V, J and clone size, and the DNA gave D and trimming. The sample table holds around 1.1 million clones, of which 70% to 80% were seen once. 0.5% to 0.65% of the sample comes from the top ten.

The donors were healthy, HIV-negative adults who had no recently reported acute infections or vaccinations. Only Caucasian adults living in Nashville, Tennessee, USA were represented among the donors. CD4+ T cells were enriched through magnetic negative selection, after which naive cells were positively selected on CD45RA and the remaining negative fraction served as the memory subset. After blood collection by leukapheresis, PBMCs were isolated using Ficoll-Histopaque density gradient centrifugation and then cryopreserved in the vapor phase of liquid nitrogen. Analytical flow cytometry was used to check the purity and quantity of each magnetically sorted T cell population. Genomic DNA was isolated from every sorted fraction and measured by UV absorbance on a Nanodrop 2000c. This clone appeared a single time. The clone's antigen remains unknown. No quality values exist for individual bases; no much larger clone is one base distant.

The V end loses 2 bases and the J end loses 3 bases, and a stretch of 19 bases separates them. Via the germline V gene, CDR1 is SNHLY and CDR2 FYNNEI. Inclusive of the bounding cysteine and phenylalanine, the CDR3 is 17 residues long. CDR3 DNA only is kept here, 51 bases in frame from base 1. In this chain, TRBV2 is recombined with TRBJ1-2; TRBD1 could be the D gene, as 6 bases match. Sequenced material: memory CD4+ T cells from PBMCs. Explained via the paper, the cell subset or site label denotes: CD45RA-negative fraction. This TCR was sampled from a man between 18 and 29 years old in good health. Some clones in this sample may be carry-over from other donors' samples. The CDR3 region: CASSERGDGRAYYGYTF. The nucleotide sequence reads TGTGCCAGCAGTGAAAGGGGGGACGGCCGGGCTTACTATGGCTACACCTTC.